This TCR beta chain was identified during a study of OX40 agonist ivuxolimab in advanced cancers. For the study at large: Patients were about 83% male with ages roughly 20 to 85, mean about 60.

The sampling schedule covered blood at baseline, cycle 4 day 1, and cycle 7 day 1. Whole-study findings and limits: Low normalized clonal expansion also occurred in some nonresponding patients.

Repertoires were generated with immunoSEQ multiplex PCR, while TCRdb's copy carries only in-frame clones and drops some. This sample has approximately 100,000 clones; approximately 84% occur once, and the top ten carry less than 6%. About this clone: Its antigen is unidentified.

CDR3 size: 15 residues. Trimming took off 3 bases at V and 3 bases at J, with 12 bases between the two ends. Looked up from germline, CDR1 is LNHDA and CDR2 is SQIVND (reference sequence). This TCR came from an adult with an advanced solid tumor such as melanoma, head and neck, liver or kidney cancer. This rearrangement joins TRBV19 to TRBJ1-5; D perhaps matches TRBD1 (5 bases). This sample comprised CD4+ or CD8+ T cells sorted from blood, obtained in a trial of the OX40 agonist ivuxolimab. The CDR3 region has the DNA TGTGCCAGTAGTATTAGGGGCAGGAACAATCAGCCCCAGCATTTT. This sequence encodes CASSIRGRNNQPQHF.